This is a list of T cell receptor beta chains from one sample in a study of blood T cell repertoires in COVID-19. The protocol was immunoSEQ multiplex PCR, while the TCRdb copy is restricted to in-frame clones and leaves out a portion. The sample contains about 210,000 clones, about 92% of which appear only once. The sequenced sample was peripheral blood. These TCRs come from a young man with acute or convalescent COVID-19. Both conserved end residues are part of each CDR3. D genes are given only for firm matches.

cdr3_aa,j_call,v_call,d_call
CASESGQGAIGEQFF,TRBJ2-1,TRBV6-5,TRBD1
CASSADRGREAFF,TRBJ1-1,TRBV6-4,TRBD1
CASSQDLASRSTGYTF,TRBJ1-2,TRBV4-1,.
CASSSVSNSYEQYF,TRBJ2-7,TRBV27,.
CASSLLDRGNNSPLHF,TRBJ1-6,TRBV5-6,TRBD1
CASSVAQGTDTGELFF,TRBJ2-2,TRBV9,TRBD1
CASEVRNGYEQYF,TRBJ2-7,TRBV28,.
CASSLPGAGEKLFF,TRBJ1-4,TRBV7-9,.
CAWSVVAGGLLDPLHF,TRBJ1-6,TRBV30,.
CATTGGHGNTIYF,TRBJ1-3,TRBV10-3,.
CASSHDGEEPYEQYF,TRBJ2-7,TRBV18,.
CASSIGPSPNTGELFF,TRBJ2-2,TRBV5-5,.
CAWSQTGNSPLHF,TRBJ1-6,TRBV30,TRBD1
CAIYLEGVVSYEQYF,TRBJ2-7,TRBV28,.
CASSQSDRQNQPQHF,TRBJ1-5,TRBV16,.
CASSSQGKGQYF,TRBJ2-7,TRBV7-9,.
CAISDPGGSRTDTQYF,TRBJ2-3,TRBV10-3,TRBD2
CASSLTGGLVLTF,TRBJ2-6,TRBV5-1,.
CASSPSIAGVNNEQFF,TRBJ2-1,TRBV4-1,TRBD2
CASSSAGVADTQYF,TRBJ2-3,TRBV5-1,TRBD2
CASSHGLSTDTQYF,TRBJ2-3,TRBV3-1/TRBV3-2,.
CASSLTSGTDTQYF,TRBJ2-3,TRBV5-4,TRBD2
CASHDRTSNQPQHF,TRBJ1-5,TRBV6-5,.
CASNSGTVLYEQYF,TRBJ2-7,TRBV28,TRBD1
CASSLGFQTEAFF,TRBJ1-1,TRBV11-2,.
CASSLYASGNMGQYF,TRBJ2-7,TRBV28,TRBD2
CASSLAGSYEQYF,TRBJ2-7,TRBV7-6,.
CASSLDGTANQPQHF,TRBJ1-5,TRBV7-9,TRBD1
CASSQDSSSGSPTQYF,TRBJ2-5,TRBV4-2,.
CASIPTQNTEAFF,TRBJ1-1,TRBV6-5,.
CASSLVTGGGSYNEQFF,TRBJ2-1,TRBV5-1,TRBD1
CASSPGQDRIYEQYF,TRBJ2-7,TRBV18,TRBD1
CASSTLNSPLHF,TRBJ1-6,TRBV5-4,.
CASSQVKGAEGYTF,TRBJ1-2,TRBV4-1,TRBD1
CASRHLAGGDEQFF,TRBJ2-1,TRBV14,TRBD2
CASSPRGTSGIGSADTQYF,TRBJ2-3,TRBV9,TRBD2
CASSQIKDREDEQYF,TRBJ2-7,TRBV23-1,TRBD1
CASSEMLLAGGPETQYF,TRBJ2-5,TRBV25-1,TRBD2
CASSLVVSGGYGYTF,TRBJ1-2,TRBV5-8,.
CASSPGVRFFEQYF,TRBJ2-7,TRBV18,.
CASRNNRGQNTGELFF,TRBJ2-2,TRBV5-8,TRBD1
CASSLQLGRGHRETQYF,TRBJ2-5,TRBV5-1,TRBD1
CASSAGQRNTEAFF,TRBJ1-1,TRBV9,.
CASSLGRGLGNTIYF,TRBJ1-3,TRBV7-8,TRBD1
CSASTSGNHEAFF,TRBJ1-1,TRBV20-1,.
CATGHGSYEQYF,TRBJ2-7,TRBV28,.
CASSSQGQGYTEAFF,TRBJ1-1,TRBV28,TRBD1
CASSLALVGATGPQHF,TRBJ1-5,TRBV5-5,.
CASSRAVAGVNEQFF,TRBJ2-1,TRBV5-1,TRBD2
CASSWTNTDTQYF,TRBJ2-3,TRBV7-8,.
CASRGQAVSGYTF,TRBJ1-2,TRBV6-5,TRBD1
CASSISPGNTEAFF,TRBJ1-1,TRBV25-1,.
CSLSGNDGYTF,TRBJ1-2,TRBV29-1,.
CASSFVGQIDEQFF,TRBJ2-1,TRBV27,.
CASSPLGRGDTEAFF,TRBJ1-1,TRBV18,.
CATRPGQMGYTF,TRBJ1-2,TRBV6-5,TRBD1
CACPGLGPYEQYF,TRBJ2-7,TRBV30,TRBD2